The 8 T cell receptor beta chains given below trace back to one sample, sequenced in a study of radiotherapy plus CTLA-4 blockade in lung cancer. Assay used: immunoSEQ multiplex PCR; TCRdb lists only in-frame clones, some missing. This repertoire shows more than 95,000 clones, 60% to 75% found once; its top ten account for approximately 2.6%. The input for sequencing was peripheral blood, taken from a patient treated with radiotherapy plus ipilimumab. The receptors were sampled from a human donor with non-small cell lung cancer who had a partial response to radiotherapy plus ipilimumab. Some clones in this sample may be carry-over from other donors' samples.

The chain recombines TRBV2 with TRBJ2-7; the match to TRBD1 covers 7 bases. Germline lookup yields CDR1 SNHLY and CDR2 FYNNEI. After removal of 5 bases from V and 6 bases from J, the junction contained 4 bases not matched to a gene. This CDR3 has 12 amino acids. The CDR3, as DNA: TGTGCCAGCAGTTACAGGGGCCGCGAGCAGTACTTC. Translated, it gives CASSYRGREQYF.

V usage is TRBV29-1 and J usage is TRBJ1-4; a possible D gene is TRBD1 (6 bases). The germline CDR1 and CDR2 sequences are SQVTM and ANQGSEA. Trimming took off 7 bases at V and 7 bases at J, with 16 bases between the two ends. The CDR3 consists of 13 residues. CDR3 amino acids: CSARVGGGEKLFF. CDR3 coding DNA: TGCAGCGCAAGGGTAGGGGGTGGTGAAAAACTGTTTTTT. The whole variable domain, filled in from reference TRBV29-1 and TRBJ1-4, reads SAVISQKPSRDICQRGTSLTIQCQVDSQVTMMFWYRQQPGQSLTLIATANQGSEATYESGFVIDKFPISRPNLTFSTLTVSNMSPEDSSIYLCSARVGGGEKLFFGSGTQLSVL.

V and J are TRBV5-4 and TRBJ1-2; D remains ambiguous. The CDR3 length is 15 residues. V was clipped by 4 bases and J by 6 bases, with 19 bases between them. The germline gives CDR1 SGHNT, CDR2 YYREEE (reference sequence). CDR3 amino acids: CASSLNIQVNDGYTF. The CDR3 region has the DNA TGTGCCAGCAGCCTGAACATCCAGGTAAATGATGGCTACACCTTC.

This sequence joins TRBV7-2 and TRBJ2-1; the match to TRBD2 covers 8 bases. The germline V gene encodes CDR1 SGHTA and CDR2 FQGNSA. CDR3 length: 13 residues. After removal of 5 bases from V and 5 bases from J, the junction contained 2 bases not matched to a gene. For the CDR3, the DNA is TGTGCCAGCAGCGACGGGAGGGACAATGAGCAGTTCTTC. This translates into CASSDGRDNEQFF.

This chain connects TRBV6-5 to TRBJ1-2; a weak D match, TRBD1 (5 bases). CDR1 and CDR2 (germline): MNHEY, SVGAGI. The CDR3 length is 16 residues. V gave up 1 base and J gave up 5 bases, with 17 bases separating them. The CDR3: CASSYFGRRGGYGYTF. CDR3 coding DNA: TGTGCCAGCAGTTACTTTGGACGTAGGGGAGGATATGGCTACACCTTC.

The V call is TRBV27, the J call TRBJ2-5, with TRBD2 matching over 7 bases. The CDR3 spans 15 residues. With V trimmed by 6 bases and J by 0 bases, 7 bases remained unmatched. Germline-derived CDR1 and CDR2 are MNHEY and SMNVEV (reference sequence). CDR3 amino acids: CASSQQRGNQETQYF. DNA for the CDR3: TGTGCCAGCAGCCAGCAGCGGGGCAACCAAGAGACCCAGTACTTC.

The CDR3 bases are TGTGCCAGTAGTATAGGGGCTAGCGGGAGGTTCTACGAGCAGTACTTC. It is translated as CASSIGASGRFYEQYF. The chain employs TRBV19 and TRBJ2-7; 11 nucleotides match TRBD2. Per germline, CDR1 LNHDA and CDR2 SQIVND (reference sequence). With V trimmed by 1 base and J by 3 bases, 5 bases remained unmatched. The length of the CDR3 is 16 residues. The full variable domain, with the rest looked up from reference TRBV19 and TRBJ2-7, is DGGITQSPKYLFRKEGQNVTLSCEQNLNHDAMYWYRQDPGQGLRLIYYSQIVNDFQKGDIAEGYSVSREKKESFPLTVTSAQKNPTAFYLCASSIGASGRFYEQYFGPGTRLTVT.

This chain connects TRBV11-1 to TRBJ1-1; tentatively, D is TRBD1 (6 bases). The CDR3 loop spans 15 amino acids. V was cut by 5 bases and J by 1 base, with 14 bases left in between. Germline CDR1 reads SGHAT; CDR2 reads FQDESV (reference sequence). The CDR3 bases are TGTGCCAGCAGCCCTCGGGGGGGCCCGAACACTGAAGCTTTCTTT. Its translation: CASSPRGGPNTEAFF.